Listed below are T cell receptor beta chains from one sample, sequenced in a study of T cell repertoires in cytomegalovirus infection. TCRdb reprocessed the reads with MiXCR, giving one entry per CDR3 protein. The sample carries more than 400,000 distinct CDR3 sequences, around 27% recorded once. The source material was PBMCs. The receptors come from a human donor in good health (CMV status not recorded). Some clones in this sample may be carry-over from other donors' samples. Both conserved end residues are part of each CDR3. A D gene is named only where the DNA matches it firmly. Clone size is stated in some rows and not others, as once, few, many or a class when expanded.

TRBV19,TRBD1,TRBJ1-5,few,TGTGCCAGTAGTCCACAGGGGTCTTTGGCCCAGCATTTT,CASSPQGSLAQHF
TRBV7-2,TRBD1,TRBJ2-7,many,TGTGCCAGCAGCAAAAGACAGGGCCCCTACGAGCAGTACTTC,CASSKRQGPYEQYF
TRBV4-1,NA,TRBJ1-3,few,TGCGCCAGCAGCCGAATACGAAGGGCCGGCTCTGGAAACACCATATATTTT,CASSRIRRAGSGNTIYF
TRBV7-3,NA,TRBJ2-1,NA,TGTGCCAGCAGCGCGACTAGCTCCTACAATGAGCAGTTCTTC,CASSATSSYNEQFF
TRBV18,NA,TRBJ1-3,NA,TGTGCCAGCTCACCTGGGATGGCGTGGGGAAACACCATATATTTT,CASSPGMAWGNTIYF
TRBV6-1,TRBD1,TRBJ1-2,few,TGTGCCAGCAGTGAAAGGGGTGGACAGGCGAACTATGGCTACACCTTC,CASSERGGQANYGYTF
TRBV10-3,NA,TRBJ1-5,NA,TGTGCCATCGGGGGGGGAGCAGGTCAGCCCCAGCATTTT,CAIGGGAGQPQHF
TRBV12-3/TRBV12-4,NA,TRBJ2-3,NA,TGTGCCAGCAGTCCGACCTCCGGACTCCCCACAGATACGCAGTATTTT,CASSPTSGLPTDTQYF
TRBV7-6,NA,TRBJ2-1,few,TGTGCCAGCAGTCCCTGGGGGGTTTACAATGAGCAGTTCTTC,CASSPWGVYNEQFF
TRBV5-6,NA,TRBJ2-1,NA,TGTGCCAGCAGCCTGTACAGGGTACTAGGCAATGAGCAGTTCTTC,CASSLYRVLGNEQFF
TRBV24-1,TRBD2,TRBJ2-1,once,TGTGCCACCAGTATCTCCCGGGGACTAGCGGATTACAATGAGCAGTTCTTC,CATSISRGLADYNEQFF
TRBV6-8,NA,TRBJ1-2,NA,TGTGCCAGCGGTGTCCACGGACAGCCTATGAATGGCTACACCTTC,CASGVHGQPMNGYTF
TRBV19,NA,TRBJ1-1,NA,TGTGCCAGTAGTATGGGCGGTTTAGGGATGAACACTGAAGCTTTCTTT,CASSMGGLGMNTEAFF
TRBV28,TRBD1,TRBJ2-7,few,TGTGCCAGCAGTTACTTACCACGGGACAGTACCTACGAGCAGTACTTC,CASSYLPRDSTYEQYF
TRBV7-2,TRBD1,TRBJ1-5,many,TGTGCCAGCAGCTACGGGACAGATTATCAGCCCCAGCATTTT,CASSYGTDYQPQHF
TRBV19,NA,TRBJ1-5,NA,TGTGCCAGTAGTATTCTTGGAGGGCCAGCCAAACAGCCCCAGCATTTT,CASSILGGPAKQPQHF
TRBV28,NA,TRBJ2-3,few,TGTGCCAGCAGCCGAGGACGGAATACGCAGTATTTT,CASSRGRNTQYF
TRBV12-3/TRBV12-4,NA,TRBJ1-2,few,TGTGCCAGCAGTAATGGACAGATACTTAACTATGGCTACACCTTC,CASSNGQILNYGYTF
TRBV6-1,TRBD1,TRBJ2-7,NA,TGTGCCAGTAGACAGGGTTACTACGAGCAGTACTTC,CASRQGYYEQYF
TRBV6-5,NA,TRBJ2-6,few,TGTGCCAGCAGTTACTCTCCAGGGGCCCCCTCTGGGGCCAACGTCCTGACTTTC,CASSYSPGAPSGANVLTF
TRBV24-1,NA,TRBJ1-1,many,TGTGCCACCAGTGATCACAGGTTTGGGGCTTCTGAAGCTTTCTTT,CATSDHRFGASEAFF
TRBV7-2,NA,TRBJ1-5,many,TGTGCCAGCAGCTTCCGAGGCCAAAAAGGCAATCAGCCCCAGCATTTT,CASSFRGQKGNQPQHF
TRBV7-2,TRBD1,TRBJ1-2,many,TGTGCCAGCAGCTTAAACAGGGGGACCTACACCTTC,CASSLNRGTYTF
TRBV28,NA,TRBJ2-5,few,TGTGCCAGCAGACCAGACCTAGCAGAGACCCAGTACTTC,CASRPDLAETQYF
TRBV7-2,TRBD2,TRBJ2-1,few,TGTGCCAGCAGCCTACAGGGACTAGCGGGATTTCACAATGAGCAGTTCTTC,CASSLQGLAGFHNEQFF
TRBV5-1,NA,TRBJ2-1,few,TGCGCCAGCAGCTCCCCAGGGTTCAATGAGCAGTTCTTC,CASSSPGFNEQFF
TRBV4-1,NA,TRBJ1-1,NA,TGCGCCAGCAGCCAAGAAGCAGGCTCCGGGTCTGAAGCTTTCTTT,CASSQEAGSGSEAFF
TRBV7-2,NA,TRBJ2-2,many,TGTGCCAGCAGCTTAGAAAGGGGGGGTTACGGGGAGCTGTTTTTT,CASSLERGGYGELFF
TRBV28,NA,TRBJ1-2,few,TGTGCCAGCAGTTTAGTCGACAGAATCGGCTATGGCTACACCTTC,CASSLVDRIGYGYTF
TRBV2,NA,TRBJ2-3,NA,TGTGCCAGCAGTGCTCAGGGATTGTCAGATACGCAGTATTTT,CASSAQGLSDTQYF
TRBV29-1,NA,TRBJ2-3,NA,TGCAGCGTTGCAGTCCAGGGTACCACAGATACGCAGTATTTT,CSVAVQGTTDTQYF
TRBV7-2,NA,TRBJ2-3,many,TGTGCCAGCAGCTTGTTCGGAAAGGGGAACACAGATACGCAGTATTTT,CASSLFGKGNTDTQYF
TRBV7-2,NA,TRBJ2-7,many,TGTGCCAGCAGCTTATGGGCCGCCGGGTCTAAGGAGCAGTACTTC,CASSLWAAGSKEQYF
TRBV6-1,NA,TRBJ1-3,NA,TGTGCCAGCAGTACGAGGAGGGGGTATACTGGAAACACCATATATTTT,CASSTRRGYTGNTIYF
TRBV6-2/TRBV6-3,NA,TRBJ2-1,few,TGTGCCAGCAGTTATGCGGGGAGGGGGGTTTACAATGAGCAGTTCTTC,CASSYAGRGVYNEQFF
TRBV6-2/TRBV6-3,TRBD1,TRBJ1-5,NA,TGTGCCAGCAGTTACTCTACAGGGGAAGGACAGCCCCAGCATTTT,CASSYSTGEGQPQHF
TRBV5-4,NA,TRBJ1-2,NA,TGTGCCAGCAGCTTGGGCGGAGGTAAAACTAACTATGGCTACACCTTC,CASSLGGGKTNYGYTF
TRBV19,TRBD2,TRBJ2-1,NA,TGTGCCAGTAGTATACTAGCGGGAGTCGGCAATGAGCAGTTCTTC,CASSILAGVGNEQFF
TRBV19,TRBD1,TRBJ1-2,NA,TGTGCCAGTACGTACGGGACAGACTATGGCTACACCTTC,CASTYGTDYGYTF
TRBV4-2,TRBD1,TRBJ1-1,NA,TGTGCCAGCAGCGGGGACAGGCAGAACACTGAAGCTTTCTTT,CASSGDRQNTEAFF
TRBV6-2/TRBV6-3,TRBD1,TRBJ2-1,NA,TGTGCCACCGACTTCCGGGACAGGGCGGGTTGTGAGCAGTTCTTC,CATDFRDRAGCEQFF
TRBV19,TRBD2,TRBJ2-2,few,TGTGCCAGTAGCCTAGGACTAGCTATCACCGGGGAGCTGTTTTTT,CASSLGLAITGELFF
TRBV5-1,TRBD1,TRBJ1-2,once,TGCGCCAGCAGCATAGGACAGGGGAATGGCTACACCTTC,CASSIGQGNGYTF
TRBV3-1,TRBD1,TRBJ1-3,NA,TGTGCCAGCAGCCAAGGTGGACAGGGTCGTTCGGGCACCATATATTTT,CASSQGGQGRSGTIYF
TRBV7-2,NA,TRBJ2-5,many,TGTGCCAGCAGCTTAGTCGGGTTCCAAGAGACCCAGTACTTC,CASSLVGFQETQYF
TRBV18,NA,TRBJ2-1,NA,TGTGCCAGCTCTCATACTGACAATGAGCAGTTCTTC,CASSHTDNEQFF
TRBV19,TRBD1,TRBJ1-5,NA,TGTGCCAGTAGTCCTTCGGTTGTGAGGGGGCGATCGAATAGCAATCAGCCCCAGCATTTT,CASSPSVVRGRSNSNQPQHF
TRBV7-8,TRBD2,TRBJ2-6,NA,TGTGCCAGCAGCTTAGTTCTAGCGGGGAGCTCTGGGGCCAACGTCCTGACTTTC,CASSLVLAGSSGANVLTF
TRBV11-2,TRBD2,TRBJ2-1,NA,TGTGCCAGCAGCGACCGGACTAGGTCCCTGTATGAGCAGTTCTTC,CASSDRTRSLYEQFF
TRBV5-1,TRBD2,TRBJ2-1,NA,TGCGCCAGCAGCCGATGGACTAGCTTACATGAGCAGTTCTTC,CASSRWTSLHEQFF
TRBV20-1,TRBD1,TRBJ1-4,NA,TGCAGTGCAAGGGACAGTGCAACTAATGAAAAACTGTTTTTT,CSARDSATNEKLFF
TRBV9,TRBD2,TRBJ2-3,NA,TGTGCCAGCAGCGTAGCCCCGACGGGAGGGATATCCACAGATACGCAGTATTTT,CASSVAPTGGISTDTQYF